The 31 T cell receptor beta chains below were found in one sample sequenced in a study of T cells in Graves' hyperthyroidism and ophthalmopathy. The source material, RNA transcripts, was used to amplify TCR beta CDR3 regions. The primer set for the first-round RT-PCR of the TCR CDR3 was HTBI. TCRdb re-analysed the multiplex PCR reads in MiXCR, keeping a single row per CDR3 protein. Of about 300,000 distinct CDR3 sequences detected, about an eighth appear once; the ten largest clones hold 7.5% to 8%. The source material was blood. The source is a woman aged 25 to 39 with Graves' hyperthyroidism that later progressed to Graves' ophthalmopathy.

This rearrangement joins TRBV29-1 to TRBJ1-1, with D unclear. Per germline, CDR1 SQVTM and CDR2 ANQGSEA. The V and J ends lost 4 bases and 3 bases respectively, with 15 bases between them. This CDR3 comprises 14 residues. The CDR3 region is CSVVLVAVDTEAFF. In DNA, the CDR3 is TGCAGCGTTGTTCTGGTCGCTGTGGACACTGAAGCTTTCTTT.

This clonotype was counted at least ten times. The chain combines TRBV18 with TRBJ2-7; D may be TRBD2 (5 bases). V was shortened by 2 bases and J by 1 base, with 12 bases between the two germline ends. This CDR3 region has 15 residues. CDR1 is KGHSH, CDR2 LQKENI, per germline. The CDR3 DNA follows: TGTGCCAGCTCACCATACGGGGATAGGTCCTACGAGCAGTACTTC. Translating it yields CASSPYGDRSYEQYF.

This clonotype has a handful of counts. The CDR3 loop is CASMWGTLNEQFF. The CDR3 nucleotides read TGTGCCAGCATGTGGGGGACCCTCAATGAGCAGTTCTTC. The J gene is TRBJ2-1, the V gene TRBV6-1, with D possibly called TRBD1 or TRBD2 (5 bases each). The CDR3 contains 13 residues. V was shortened by 7 bases and J by 6 bases, with 13 bases between the two germline ends. CDR1 is MNHNS and CDR2 is SASEGT in the germline V gene.

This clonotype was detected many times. The CDR3 reads CASSQNIDTQYF. As DNA, the CDR3 is TGTGCCAGCAGTCAAAATATTGATACGCAGTATTTT. This chain links TRBV12-3 or TRBV12-4 with TRBJ2-3; D unresolved. The CDR3 has 12 residues. V dropped 5 bases and J dropped 6 bases, with 9 bases sitting between them.

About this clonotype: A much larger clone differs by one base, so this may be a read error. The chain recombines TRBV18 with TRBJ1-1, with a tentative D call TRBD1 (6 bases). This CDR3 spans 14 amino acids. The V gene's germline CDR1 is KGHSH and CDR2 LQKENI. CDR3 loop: CANSPPGLQGLAFF. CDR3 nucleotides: TGTGCCAACTCACCGCCGGGTTTACAGGGTTTGGCTTTCTTT.

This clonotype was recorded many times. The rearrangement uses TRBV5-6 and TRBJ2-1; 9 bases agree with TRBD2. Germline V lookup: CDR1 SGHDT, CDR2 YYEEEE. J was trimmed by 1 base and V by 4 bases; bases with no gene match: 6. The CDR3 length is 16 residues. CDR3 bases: TGTGCCAGCAGCCTGATGAGCGGGAGGTCCTACAATGAGCAGTTCTTC. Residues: CASSLMSGRSYNEQFF.

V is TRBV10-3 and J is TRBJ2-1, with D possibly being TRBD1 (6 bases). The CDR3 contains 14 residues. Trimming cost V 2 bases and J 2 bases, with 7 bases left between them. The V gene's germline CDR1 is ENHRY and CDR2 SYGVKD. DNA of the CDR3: TGTGCCATCAGTGAGGAGGGGGCCTACAATGAGCAGTTCTTC. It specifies CAISEEGAYNEQFF.

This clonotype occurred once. Written as DNA, the CDR3 is TGTGCCAGCAGCTTAGCACCAGCGGGCACAGATACGCAGTATTTT. Protein sequence: CASSLAPAGTDTQYF. The chain recombines TRBV7-2 with TRBJ2-3, with a tentative D call TRBD2 (5 bases). V was pared by 0 bases and J by 1 base, with 8 bases between. The CDR3 totals 15 residues. Looked up from germline, CDR1 is SGHTA and CDR2 is FQGNSA.

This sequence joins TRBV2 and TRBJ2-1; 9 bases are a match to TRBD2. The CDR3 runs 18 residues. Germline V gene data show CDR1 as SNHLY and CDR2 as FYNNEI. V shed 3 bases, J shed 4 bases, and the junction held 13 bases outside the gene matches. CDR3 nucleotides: TGTGCCAGCAGTGACGGGACTAGCTTGGTTGAGACTTACAATGAGCAGTTCTTC. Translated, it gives CASSDGTSLVETYNEQFF.

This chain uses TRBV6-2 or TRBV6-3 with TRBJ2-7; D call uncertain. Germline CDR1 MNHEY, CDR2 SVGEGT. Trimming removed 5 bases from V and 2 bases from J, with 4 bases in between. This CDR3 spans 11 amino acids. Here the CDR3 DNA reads TGTGCCAGCAGTCACACCTACGAGCAGTACTTC. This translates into CASSHTYEQYF.

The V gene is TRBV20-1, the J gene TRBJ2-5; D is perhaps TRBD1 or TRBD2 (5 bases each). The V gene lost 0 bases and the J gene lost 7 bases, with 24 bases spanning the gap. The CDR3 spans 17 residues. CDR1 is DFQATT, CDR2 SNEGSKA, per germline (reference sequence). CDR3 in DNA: TGCAGTGCTAGAGACCCCCGCAGGGAGAAAGGCCGGGGGACCCAGTACTTC. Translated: CSARDPRREKGRGTQYF.

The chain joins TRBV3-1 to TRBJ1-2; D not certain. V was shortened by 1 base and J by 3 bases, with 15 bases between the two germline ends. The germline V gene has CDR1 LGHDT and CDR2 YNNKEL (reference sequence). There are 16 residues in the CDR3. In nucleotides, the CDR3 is TGTGCCAGCAGCCAAGGAGGTGGAGCGAGCCACTATGGCTACACCTTC. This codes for CASSQGGGASHYGYTF.

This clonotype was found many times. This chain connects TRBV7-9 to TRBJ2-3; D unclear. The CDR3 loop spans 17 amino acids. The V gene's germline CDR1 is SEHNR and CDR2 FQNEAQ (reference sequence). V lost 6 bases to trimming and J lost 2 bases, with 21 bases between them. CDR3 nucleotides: TGTGCCAGCAGGCAAGCTCGGACCAGCGCACACACAGATACGCAGTATTTT. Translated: CASRQARTSAHTDTQYF.

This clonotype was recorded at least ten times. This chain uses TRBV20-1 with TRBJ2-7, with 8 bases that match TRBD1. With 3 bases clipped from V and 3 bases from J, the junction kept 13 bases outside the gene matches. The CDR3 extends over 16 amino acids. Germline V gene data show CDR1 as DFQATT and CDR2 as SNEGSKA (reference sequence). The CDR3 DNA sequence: TGCAGTGCTAGGAACAGGGGGGCGATTCGTGGCTACGAGCAGTACTTC. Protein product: CSARNRGAIRGYEQYF.

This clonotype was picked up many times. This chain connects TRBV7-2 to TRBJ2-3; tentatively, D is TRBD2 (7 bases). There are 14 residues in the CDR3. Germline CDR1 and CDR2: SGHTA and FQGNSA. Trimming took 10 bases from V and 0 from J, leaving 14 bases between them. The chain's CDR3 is CAIGGDTSTDTQYF. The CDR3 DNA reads TGTGCCATTGGGGGGGACACTAGCACAGATACGCAGTATTTT.

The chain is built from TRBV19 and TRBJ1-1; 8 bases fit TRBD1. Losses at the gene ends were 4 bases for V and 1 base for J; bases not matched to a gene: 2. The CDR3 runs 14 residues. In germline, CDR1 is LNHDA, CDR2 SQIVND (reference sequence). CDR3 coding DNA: TGTGCCAGTAGTACCAGGGGGCGGAACACTGAAGCTTTCTTT. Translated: CASSTRGRNTEAFF. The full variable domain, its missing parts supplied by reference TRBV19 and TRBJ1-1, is DGGITQSPKYLFRKEGQNVTLSCEQNLNHDAMYWYRQDPGQGLRLIYYSQIVNDFQKGDIAEGYSVSREKKESFPLTVTSAQKNPTAFYLCASSTRGRNTEAFFGQGTRLTVV.

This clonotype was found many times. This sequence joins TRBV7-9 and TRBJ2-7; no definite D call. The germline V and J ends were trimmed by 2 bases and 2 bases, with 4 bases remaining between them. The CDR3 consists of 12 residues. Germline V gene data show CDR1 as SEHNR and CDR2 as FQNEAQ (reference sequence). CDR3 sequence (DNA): TGTGCCAGCAGCTTAATCCCCTACGAGCAGTACTTC. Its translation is CASSLIPYEQYF. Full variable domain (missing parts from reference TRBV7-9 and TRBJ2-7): DTGVSQNPRHKITKRGQNVTFRCDPISEHNRLYWYRQTLGQGPEFLTYFQNEAQLEKSRLLSDRFSAERPKGSFSTLEIQRTEQGDSAMYLCASSLIPYEQYFGPGTRLTVT.

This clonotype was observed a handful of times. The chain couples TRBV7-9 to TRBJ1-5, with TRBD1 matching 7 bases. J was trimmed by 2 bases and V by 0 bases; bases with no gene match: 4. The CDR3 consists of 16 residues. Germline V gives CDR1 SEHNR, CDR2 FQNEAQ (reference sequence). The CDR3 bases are TGTGCCAGCAGCTTAGCAGGGGGCATCGGCAATCAGCCCCAGCATTTT. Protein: CASSLAGGIGNQPQHF.

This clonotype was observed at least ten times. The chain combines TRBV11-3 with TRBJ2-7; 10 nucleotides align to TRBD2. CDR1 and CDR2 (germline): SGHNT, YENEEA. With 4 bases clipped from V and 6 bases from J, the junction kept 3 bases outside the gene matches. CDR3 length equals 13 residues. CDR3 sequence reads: CASSSASGSEQYF. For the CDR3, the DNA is TGTGCCAGCAGCTCCGCTAGCGGGAGCGAGCAGTACTTC.

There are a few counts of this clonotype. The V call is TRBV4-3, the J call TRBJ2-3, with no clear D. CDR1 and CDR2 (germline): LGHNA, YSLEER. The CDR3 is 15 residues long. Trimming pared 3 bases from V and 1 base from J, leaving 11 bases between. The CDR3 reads CASSQQPSGTDTQYF. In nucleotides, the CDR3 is TGCGCCAGCAGCCAGCAGCCTAGTGGCACAGATACGCAGTATTTT.

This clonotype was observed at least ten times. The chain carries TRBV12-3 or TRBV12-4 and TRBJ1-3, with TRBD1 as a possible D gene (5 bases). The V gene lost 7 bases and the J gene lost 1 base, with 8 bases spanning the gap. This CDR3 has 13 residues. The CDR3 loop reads CASNQGSGNTIYF. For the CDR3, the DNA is TGTGCCAGCAACCAGGGATCTGGAAACACCATATATTTT.

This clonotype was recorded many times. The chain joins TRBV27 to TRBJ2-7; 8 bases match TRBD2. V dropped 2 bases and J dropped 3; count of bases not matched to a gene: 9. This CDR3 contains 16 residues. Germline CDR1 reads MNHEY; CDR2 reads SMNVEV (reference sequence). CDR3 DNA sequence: TGTGCCAGCAGTTTAGACGGGTTAGCGGGGCACTACGAGCAGTACTTC. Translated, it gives CASSLDGLAGHYEQYF.

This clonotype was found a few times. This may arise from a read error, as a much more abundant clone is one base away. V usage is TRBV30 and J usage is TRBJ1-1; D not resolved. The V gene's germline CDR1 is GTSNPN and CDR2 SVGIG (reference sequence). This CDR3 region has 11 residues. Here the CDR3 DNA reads TGTGCCTGCTTGCCGGCTACTGAAACTTTCTTT. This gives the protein CACLPATETFF.

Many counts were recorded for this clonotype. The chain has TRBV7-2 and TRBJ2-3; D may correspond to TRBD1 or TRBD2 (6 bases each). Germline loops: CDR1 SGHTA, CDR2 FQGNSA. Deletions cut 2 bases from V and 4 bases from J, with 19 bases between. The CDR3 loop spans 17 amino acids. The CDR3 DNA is TGTGCCAGCAGCTTATCACCCGGAGGGGGGAGCTCAGATACGCAGTATTTT. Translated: CASSLSPGGGSSDTQYF.

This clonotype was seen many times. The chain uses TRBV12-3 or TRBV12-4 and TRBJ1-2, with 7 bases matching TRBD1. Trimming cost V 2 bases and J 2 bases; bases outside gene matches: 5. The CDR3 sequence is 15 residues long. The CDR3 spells CASSLWGQLNYGYTF. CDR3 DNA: TGTGCCAGCAGTTTATGGGGACAGCTGAACTATGGCTACACCTTC.

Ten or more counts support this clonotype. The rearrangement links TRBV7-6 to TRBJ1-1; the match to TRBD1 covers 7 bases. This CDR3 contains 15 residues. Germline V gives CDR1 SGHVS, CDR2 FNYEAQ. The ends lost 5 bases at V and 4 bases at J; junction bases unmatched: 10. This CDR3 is CASSAAQGISTEAFF. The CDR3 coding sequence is TGTGCCAGCAGCGCCGCACAGGGGATAAGCACTGAAGCTTTCTTT.

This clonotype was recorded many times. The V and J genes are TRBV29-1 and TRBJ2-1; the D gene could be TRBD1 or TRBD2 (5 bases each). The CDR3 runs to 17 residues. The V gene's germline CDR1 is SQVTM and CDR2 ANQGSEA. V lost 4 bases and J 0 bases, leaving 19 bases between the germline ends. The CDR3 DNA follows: TGCAGCGTTGTGAGGGGATTCAGTTCCTACTCCTACAATGAGCAGTTCTTC. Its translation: CSVVRGFSSYSYNEQFF.

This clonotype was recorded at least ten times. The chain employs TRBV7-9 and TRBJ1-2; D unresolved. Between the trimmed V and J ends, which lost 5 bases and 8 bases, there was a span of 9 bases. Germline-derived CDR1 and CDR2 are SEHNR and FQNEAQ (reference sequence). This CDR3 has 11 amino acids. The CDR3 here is CASSLVRGYTF. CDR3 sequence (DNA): TGTGCCAGCAGCCTGGTCAGGGGCTACACCTTC.

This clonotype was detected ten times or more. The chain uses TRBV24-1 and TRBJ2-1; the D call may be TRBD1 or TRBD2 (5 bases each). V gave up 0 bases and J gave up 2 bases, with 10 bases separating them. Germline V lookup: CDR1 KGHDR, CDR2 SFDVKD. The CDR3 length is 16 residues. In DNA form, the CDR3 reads TGTGCCACCAGTGATTTGGGGACGACAACCTACAATGAGCAGTTCTTC. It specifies CATSDLGTTTYNEQFF.

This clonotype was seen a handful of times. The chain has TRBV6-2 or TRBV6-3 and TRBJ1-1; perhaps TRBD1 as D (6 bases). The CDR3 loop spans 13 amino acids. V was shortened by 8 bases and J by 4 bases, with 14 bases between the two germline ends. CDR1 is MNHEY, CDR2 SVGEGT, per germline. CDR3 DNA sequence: TGTGCCAGCGATGAGGGGGAGGGCACTGAAGCTTTCTTT. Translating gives CASDEGEGTEAFF.

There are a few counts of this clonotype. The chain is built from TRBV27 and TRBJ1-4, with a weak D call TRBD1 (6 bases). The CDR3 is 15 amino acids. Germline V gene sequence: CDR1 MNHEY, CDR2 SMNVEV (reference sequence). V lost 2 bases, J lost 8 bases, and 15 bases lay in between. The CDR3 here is CASSLGTGGGEKLFF. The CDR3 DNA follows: TGTGCCAGCAGTTTAGGGACCGGGGGGGGCGAAAAACTGTTTTTT. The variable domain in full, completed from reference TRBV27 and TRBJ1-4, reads EAQVTQNPRYLITVTGKKLTVTCSQNMNHEYMSWYRQDPGLGLRQIYYSMNVEVTDKGDVPEGYKVSRKEKRNFPLILESPSPNQTSLYFCASSLGTGGGEKLFFGSGTQLSVL.